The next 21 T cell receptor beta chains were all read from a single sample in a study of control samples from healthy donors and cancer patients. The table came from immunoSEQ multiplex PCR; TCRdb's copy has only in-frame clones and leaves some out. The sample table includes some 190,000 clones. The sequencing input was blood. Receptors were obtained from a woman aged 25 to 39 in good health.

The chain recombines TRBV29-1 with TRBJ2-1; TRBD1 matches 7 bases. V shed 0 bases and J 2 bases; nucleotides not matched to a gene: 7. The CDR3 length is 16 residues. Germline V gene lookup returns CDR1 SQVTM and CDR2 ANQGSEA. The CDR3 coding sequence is TGCAGCGTTGAAGATCTTGAGGGGGCGGCCTACAATGAGCAGTTCTTC. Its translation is CSVEDLEGAAYNEQFF.

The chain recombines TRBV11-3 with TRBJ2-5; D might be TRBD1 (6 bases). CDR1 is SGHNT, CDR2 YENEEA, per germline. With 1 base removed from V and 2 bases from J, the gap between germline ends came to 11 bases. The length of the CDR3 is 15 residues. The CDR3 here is CASSLGRTGQETQYF. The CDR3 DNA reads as TGTGCCAGCAGCTTAGGACGTACAGGGCAAGAGACCCAGTACTTC.

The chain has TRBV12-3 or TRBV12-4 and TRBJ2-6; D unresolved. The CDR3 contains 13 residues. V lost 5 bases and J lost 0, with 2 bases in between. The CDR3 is CASSNSGANVLTF. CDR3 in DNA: TGTGCCAGCAGTAACTCTGGGGCCAACGTCCTGACTTTC.

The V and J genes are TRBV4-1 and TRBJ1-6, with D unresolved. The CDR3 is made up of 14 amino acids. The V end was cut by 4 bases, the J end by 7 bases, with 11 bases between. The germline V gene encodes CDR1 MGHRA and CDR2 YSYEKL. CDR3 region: CASSRNIENSPLHF. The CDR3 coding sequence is TGCGCCAGCAGCCGAAACATCGAAAATTCACCCCTCCACTTT.

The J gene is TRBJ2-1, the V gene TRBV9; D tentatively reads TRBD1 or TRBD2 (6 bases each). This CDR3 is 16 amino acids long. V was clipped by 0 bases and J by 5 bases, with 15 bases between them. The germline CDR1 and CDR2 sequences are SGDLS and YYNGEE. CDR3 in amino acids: CASSVAFGGLDNEQFF. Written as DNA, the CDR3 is TGTGCCAGCAGCGTAGCTTTCGGGGGCCTTGACAATGAGCAGTTCTTC.

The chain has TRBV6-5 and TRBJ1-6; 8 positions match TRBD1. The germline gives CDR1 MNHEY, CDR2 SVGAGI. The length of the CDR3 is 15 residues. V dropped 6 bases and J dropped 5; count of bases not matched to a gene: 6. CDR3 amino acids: CASSYDRGNNSPLHF. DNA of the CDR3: TGTGCCAGCAGCTACGACAGGGGTAATAATTCACCCCTCCACTTT.

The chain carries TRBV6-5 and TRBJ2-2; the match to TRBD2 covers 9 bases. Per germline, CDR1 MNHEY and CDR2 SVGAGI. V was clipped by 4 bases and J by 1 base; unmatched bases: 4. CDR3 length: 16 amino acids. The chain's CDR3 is CASSSSGGQNTGELFF. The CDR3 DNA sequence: TGTGCCAGCAGTTCCAGCGGGGGGCAGAACACCGGGGAGCTGTTTTTT.

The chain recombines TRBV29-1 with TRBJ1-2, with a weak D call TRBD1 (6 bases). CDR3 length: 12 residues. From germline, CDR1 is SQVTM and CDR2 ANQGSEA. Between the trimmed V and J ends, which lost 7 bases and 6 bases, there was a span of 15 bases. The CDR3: CSAVTGFDGYTF. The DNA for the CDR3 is TGCAGCGCCGTGACAGGATTCGATGGCTACACCTTC.

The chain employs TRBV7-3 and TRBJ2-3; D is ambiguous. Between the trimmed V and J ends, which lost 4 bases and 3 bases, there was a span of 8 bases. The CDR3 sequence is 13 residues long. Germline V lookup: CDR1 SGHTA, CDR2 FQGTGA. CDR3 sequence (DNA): TGTGCCAGCAGCTCCGTCAAAACAGATACGCAGTATTTT. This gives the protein CASSSVKTDTQYF. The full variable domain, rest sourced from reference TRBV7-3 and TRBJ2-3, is GAGVSQTPSNKVTEKGKYVELRCDPISGHTALYWYRQSLGQGPEFLIYFQGTGAADDSGLPNDRFFAVRPEGSVSTLKIQRTERGDSAVYLCASSSVKTDTQYFGPGTRLTVL.

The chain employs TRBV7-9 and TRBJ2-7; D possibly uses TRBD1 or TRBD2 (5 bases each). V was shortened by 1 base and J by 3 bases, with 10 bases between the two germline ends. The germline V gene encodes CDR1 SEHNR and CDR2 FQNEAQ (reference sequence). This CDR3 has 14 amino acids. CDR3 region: CASSLVGPGYEQYF. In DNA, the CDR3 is TGTGCCAGCAGCTTAGTGGGACCGGGCTACGAGCAGTACTTC.

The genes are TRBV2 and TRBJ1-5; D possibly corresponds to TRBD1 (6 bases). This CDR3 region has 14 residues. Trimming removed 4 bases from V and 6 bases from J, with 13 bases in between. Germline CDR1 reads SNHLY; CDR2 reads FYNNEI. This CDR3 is CASSVQGLSQPQHF. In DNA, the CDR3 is TGTGCCAGCAGTGTACAGGGACTGAGTCAGCCCCAGCATTTT.

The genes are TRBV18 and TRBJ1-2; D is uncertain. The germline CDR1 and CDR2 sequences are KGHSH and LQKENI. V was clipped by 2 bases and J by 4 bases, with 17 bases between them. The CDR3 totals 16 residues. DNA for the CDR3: TGTGCCAGCTCACCAAGGCAGGCGGACTCCCCCTATGGCTACACCTTC. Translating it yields CASSPRQADSPYGYTF.

CDR3: CASGTGADYGYTF. The CDR3 DNA sequence: TGTGCCAGTGGGACAGGGGCTGACTATGGCTACACCTTC. This chain uses TRBV28 with TRBJ1-2; 10 bases line up with TRBD1. The CDR3 spans 13 residues. V shed 9 bases, J shed 3 bases, and the junction held 4 bases outside the gene matches. Germline CDR1 is MDHEN and CDR2 is SYDVKM.

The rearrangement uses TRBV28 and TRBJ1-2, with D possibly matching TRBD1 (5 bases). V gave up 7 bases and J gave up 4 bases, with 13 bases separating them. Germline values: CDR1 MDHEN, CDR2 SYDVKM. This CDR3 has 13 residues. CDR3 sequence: CASTGGAAYGYTF. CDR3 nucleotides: TGTGCCAGCACTGGAGGGGCGGCCTATGGCTACACCTTC.

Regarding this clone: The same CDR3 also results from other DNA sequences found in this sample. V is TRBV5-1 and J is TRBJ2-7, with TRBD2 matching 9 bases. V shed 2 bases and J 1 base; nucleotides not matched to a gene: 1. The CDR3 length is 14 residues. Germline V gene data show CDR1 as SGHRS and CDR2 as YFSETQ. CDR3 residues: CASSLAGGSYEQYF. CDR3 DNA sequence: TGCGCCAGCAGCTTAGCGGGGGGATCCTACGAGCAGTACTTC. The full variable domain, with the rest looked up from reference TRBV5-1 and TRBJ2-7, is KAGVTQTPRYLIKTRGQQVTLSCSPISGHRSVSWYQQTPGQGLQFLFEYFSETQRNKGNFPGRFSGRQFSNSRSEMNVSTLELGDSALYLCASSLAGGSYEQYFGPGTRLTVT.

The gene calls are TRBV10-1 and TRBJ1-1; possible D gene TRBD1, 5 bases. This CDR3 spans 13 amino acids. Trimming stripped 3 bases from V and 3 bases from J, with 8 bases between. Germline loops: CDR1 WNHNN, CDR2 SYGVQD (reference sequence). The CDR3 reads CASSEGAHTEAFF. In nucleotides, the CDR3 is TGCGCCAGCAGTGAAGGGGCCCACACTGAAGCTTTCTTT.

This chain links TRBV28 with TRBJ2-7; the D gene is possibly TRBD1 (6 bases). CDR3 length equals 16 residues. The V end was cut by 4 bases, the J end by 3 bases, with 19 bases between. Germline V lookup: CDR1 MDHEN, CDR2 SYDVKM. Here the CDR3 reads CASSSLGQSIVYEQYF. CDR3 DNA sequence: TGTGCCAGCAGTTCCCTCGGACAGAGTATCGTCTACGAGCAGTACTTC.

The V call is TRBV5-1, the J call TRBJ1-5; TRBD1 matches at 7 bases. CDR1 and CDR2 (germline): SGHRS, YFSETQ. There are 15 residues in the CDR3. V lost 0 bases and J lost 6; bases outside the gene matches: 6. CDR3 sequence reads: CASSLGPGGSQPQHF. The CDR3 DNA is TGCGCCAGCAGCTTGGGTCCAGGGGGGAGTCAGCCCCAGCATTTT.

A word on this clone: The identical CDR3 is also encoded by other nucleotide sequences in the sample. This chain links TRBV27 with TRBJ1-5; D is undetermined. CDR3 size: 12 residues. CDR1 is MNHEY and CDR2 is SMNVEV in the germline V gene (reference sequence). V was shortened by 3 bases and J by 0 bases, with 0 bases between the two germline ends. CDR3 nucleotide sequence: TGTGCCAGCAGTTTTAGCAATCAGCCCCAGCATTTT. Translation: CASSFSNQPQHF.

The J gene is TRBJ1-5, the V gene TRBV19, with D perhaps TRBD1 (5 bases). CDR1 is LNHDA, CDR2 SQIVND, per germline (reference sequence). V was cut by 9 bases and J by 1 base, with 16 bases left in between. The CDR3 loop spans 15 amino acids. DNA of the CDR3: TGTGCCAGCGACAGCAGCCTTTGGAGCAATCAGCCCCAGCATTTT. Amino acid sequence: CASDSSLWSNQPQHF.

In DNA form, the CDR3 reads TGTGCCAGCAGTTCCGGACAGGGGGGCGCGGGGGCCTATGGCTACACCTTC. Residues: CASSSGQGGAGAYGYTF. The chain is built from TRBV27 and TRBJ1-2; 10 bases are shared with TRBD1. V was pared by 4 bases and J by 4 bases, with 12 bases of the junction left unmatched. Germline CDR1 MNHEY, CDR2 SMNVEV (reference sequence). CDR3 length: 17 amino acids.